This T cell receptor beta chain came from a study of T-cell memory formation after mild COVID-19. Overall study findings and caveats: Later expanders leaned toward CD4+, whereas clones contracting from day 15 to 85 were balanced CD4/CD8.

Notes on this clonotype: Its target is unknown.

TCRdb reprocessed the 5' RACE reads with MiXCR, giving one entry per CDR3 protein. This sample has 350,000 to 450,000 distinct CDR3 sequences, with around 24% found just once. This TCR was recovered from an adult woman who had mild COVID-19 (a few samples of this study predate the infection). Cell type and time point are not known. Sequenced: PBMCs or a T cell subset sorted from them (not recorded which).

The CDR3 is CASSLATGANEKLFF. CDR3 in DNA: TGTGCCAGCAGCTTGGCCACGGGAGCTAATGAAAAACTGTTTTTT. The J gene is TRBJ1-4, the V gene TRBV5-6, with D uncertain. In germline, CDR1 is SGHDT, CDR2 YYEEEE. This CDR3 has 15 amino acids. V was pared by 0 bases and J by 3 bases, with 9 bases between.